Listed below are T cell receptor beta chains from one sample, sequenced in a study of cytomegalovirus exposure and HLA in healthy donors. Assay used: immunoSEQ multiplex PCR; TCRdb lists only in-frame clones, some missing. This listing includes around 150,000 clones. Source material: PBMCs. The receptors were sampled from a man aged 35 to 55 in good health and CMV-seronegative. Each CDR3 is given with its conserved first and last residue. The D gene is left open where the match is weak.

D gene: TRBD2; CDR3 length: 18; J gene: TRBJ2-7; V gene: TRBV7-9; CDR3 protein: CASSGGGAGGPLFYEQYF; CDR3 DNA: TGTGCCAGCAGCGGGGGCGGAGCGGGGGGCCCCCTATTCTACGAGCAGTACTTC
D gene: NA; CDR3 length: 16; J gene: TRBJ2-5; V gene: TRBV12-2; CDR3 protein: CASRLRRGLSEVTQYF; CDR3 DNA: TGTGCAAGTCGCTTAAGGAGGGGCCTCAGCGAGGTGACCCAGTACTTC
D gene: NA; CDR3 length: 17; J gene: TRBJ2-6; V gene: TRBV4-2; CDR3 protein: CASSQEVGGLGANVLTF; CDR3 DNA: TGTGCCAGCAGCCAAGAGGTGGGGGGGCTTGGGGCCAACGTCCTGACTTTC
D gene: NA; CDR3 length: 15; J gene: TRBJ2-7; V gene: TRBV15; CDR3 protein: CATSVTQGTSYEQYF; CDR3 DNA: TGTGCCACCAGCGTAACACAGGGAACCTCCTACGAGCAGTACTTC
D gene: NA; CDR3 length: 15; J gene: TRBJ2-1; V gene: TRBV5-6; CDR3 protein: CASSMGLSSYNEQFF; CDR3 DNA: TGTGCCAGCAGCATGGGACTCAGCTCCTACAATGAGCAGTTCTTC
D gene: NA; CDR3 length: 15; J gene: TRBJ1-5; V gene: TRBV6-1; CDR3 protein: CASSVDSNSNQPQHF; CDR3 DNA: TGTGCCAGCAGTGTCGACAGTAATAGCAATCAGCCCCAGCATTTT
D gene: NA; CDR3 length: 15; J gene: TRBJ2-5; V gene: TRBV7-9; CDR3 protein: CASSSPGVKGETQYF; CDR3 DNA: TGTGCCAGCAGCTCCCCGGGGGTCAAGGGAGAGACCCAGTACTTC
D gene: NA; CDR3 length: 12; J gene: TRBJ1-2; V gene: TRBV6-6; CDR3 protein: CASSLTAYGYTF; CDR3 DNA: TGTGCCAGCAGTCTGACAGCCTATGGCTACACCTTC
D gene: TRBD2; CDR3 length: 15; J gene: TRBJ2-1; V gene: TRBV7-9; CDR3 protein: CASSPYRGAYNEQFF; CDR3 DNA: TGTGCCAGCAGCCCCTACCGGGGGGCCTACAATGAGCAGTTCTTC
D gene: NA; CDR3 length: 12; J gene: TRBJ2-7; V gene: TRBV2; CDR3 protein: CASSEAVYEQYF; CDR3 DNA: TGTGCCAGCAGTGAGGCTGTGTACGAGCAGTACTTC
D gene: NA; CDR3 length: 14; J gene: TRBJ1-1; V gene: TRBV29-1; CDR3 protein: CSVAGLQANTEAFF; CDR3 DNA: TGCAGCGTCGCTGGGCTACAGGCGAACACTGAAGCTTTCTTT
D gene: TRBD1; CDR3 length: 16; J gene: TRBJ2-1; V gene: TRBV16; CDR3 protein: CASSQRTGGGYNEQFF; CDR3 DNA: TGTGCCAGCAGCCAGCGGACAGGGGGCGGCTACAATGAGCAGTTCTTC
D gene: TRBD1; CDR3 length: 15; J gene: TRBJ2-1; V gene: TRBV30; CDR3 protein: CAWEPTGIRQGEQFF; CDR3 DNA: TGTGCCTGGGAACCAACAGGGATCCGACAGGGTGAGCAGTTCTTC
D gene: TRBD1; CDR3 length: 15; J gene: TRBJ1-5; V gene: TRBV19; CDR3 protein: CASRPQTGGNQPQHF; CDR3 DNA: TGTGCCAGTAGACCCCAGACAGGGGGGAATCAGCCCCAGCATTTT
D gene: NA; CDR3 length: 17; J gene: TRBJ2-5; V gene: TRBV4-2; CDR3 protein: CASSHGGQGGTQETQYF; CDR3 DNA: TGTGCCAGCAGCCATGGGGGGCAGGGGGGCACCCAAGAGACCCAGTACTTC
D gene: TRBD1; CDR3 length: 16; J gene: TRBJ1-5; V gene: TRBV5-7; CDR3 protein: CASSPGTGGCNQPQHF; CDR3 DNA: TGTGCCAGCAGCCCAGGGACAGGGGGCTGCAATCAGCCCCAGCATTTT
D gene: TRBD1; CDR3 length: 16; J gene: TRBJ1-2; V gene: TRBV6-6; CDR3 protein: CASSYSITEQGEGYTF; CDR3 DNA: TGTGCCAGCAGTTACTCGATAACGGAACAGGGGGAAGGCTACACCTTC
D gene: NA; CDR3 length: 14; J gene: TRBJ2-5; V gene: TRBV27; CDR3 protein: CASSLSAQGGAQYF; CDR3 DNA: TGTGCCAGCAGTTTATCGGCCCAGGGGGGTGCCCAGTACTTC
D gene: NA; CDR3 length: 15; J gene: TRBJ2-7; V gene: TRBV7-6; CDR3 protein: CASSLGGGGSYEQYF; CDR3 DNA: TGTGCCAGCAGCTTAGGAGGGGGGGGGTCCTACGAGCAGTACTTC
D gene: NA; CDR3 length: 11; J gene: TRBJ2-1; V gene: TRBV29-1; CDR3 protein: CSGNSYNEQFF; CDR3 DNA: TGCAGCGGAAACAGCTACAATGAGCAGTTCTTC
D gene: NA; CDR3 length: 12; J gene: TRBJ1-1; V gene: TRBV7-8; CDR3 protein: CASSRALTEAFF; CDR3 DNA: TGTGCCAGCAGCCGCGCCCTTACCGAAGCTTTCTTT
D gene: NA; CDR3 length: 15; J gene: TRBJ1-4; V gene: TRBV7-2; CDR3 protein: CASSQNRVGSEKLFF; CDR3 DNA: TGTGCCAGCAGCCAAAACAGGGTCGGTAGTGAAAAACTGTTTTTT
D gene: TRBD1; CDR3 length: 15; J gene: TRBJ1-3; V gene: TRBV6-5; CDR3 protein: CASSLGTGGGNTIYF; CDR3 DNA: TGTGCCAGCAGCCTCGGGACAGGGGGCGGAAACACCATATATTTT
D gene: TRBD1; CDR3 length: 13; J gene: TRBJ1-2; V gene: TRBV13; CDR3 protein: CASSRDSRDGYTF; CDR3 DNA: TGTGCCAGCAGCCGGGACAGTCGCGATGGCTACACCTTC
D gene: NA; CDR3 length: 12; J gene: TRBJ2-3; V gene: TRBV29-1; CDR3 protein: CSVGNRDDTQYF; CDR3 DNA: TGCAGCGTTGGGAACAGGGATGATACGCAGTATTTT
D gene: NA; CDR3 length: 14; J gene: TRBJ1-1; V gene: TRBV5-4; CDR3 protein: CASSLYTRNTEAFF; CDR3 DNA: TGTGCCAGCAGCTTGTATACGAGGAACACTGAAGCTTTCTTT
D gene: NA; CDR3 length: 11; J gene: TRBJ2-5; V gene: TRBV25-1; CDR3 protein: CASSSEETQYF; CDR3 DNA: TGTGCCAGCAGTTCGGAGGAGACCCAGTACTTC
D gene: NA; CDR3 length: 15; J gene: TRBJ2-7; V gene: TRBV7-9; CDR3 protein: CASSLGALGTYEQYF; CDR3 DNA: TGTGCCAGCAGCTTAGGGGCACTTGGCACTTACGAGCAGTACTTC
D gene: TRBD1; CDR3 length: 16; J gene: TRBJ1-6; V gene: TRBV4-1; CDR3 protein: CASSRLGQGRYSPLHF; CDR3 DNA: TGCGCCAGCAGCCGCCTGGGACAGGGGAGGTATTCACCCCTCCACTTT
D gene: NA; CDR3 length: 15; J gene: TRBJ2-5; V gene: TRBV9; CDR3 protein: CASSTSPGVVETQYF; CDR3 DNA: TGTGCCAGCAGCACATCCCCGGGGGTTGTCGAGACCCAGTACTTC
D gene: TRBD1; CDR3 length: 14; J gene: TRBJ2-1; V gene: TRBV7-2; CDR3 protein: CASKNQGAGYEQFF; CDR3 DNA: TGTGCCAGCAAAAATCAGGGGGCAGGGTATGAGCAGTTCTTC
D gene: TRBD2; CDR3 length: 15; J gene: TRBJ2-5; V gene: TRBV13; CDR3 protein: CASSSSGGSQETQYF; CDR3 DNA: TGTGCCAGCAGCTCTAGCGGGGGCTCCCAAGAGACCCAGTACTTC
D gene: NA; CDR3 length: 14; J gene: TRBJ2-2; V gene: TRBV13; CDR3 protein: CASRGQVNTGELFF; CDR3 DNA: TGTGCCAGCAGGGGTCAGGTGAACACCGGGGAGCTGTTTTTT
D gene: NA; CDR3 length: 16; J gene: TRBJ1-1; V gene: TRBV5-5; CDR3 protein: CASSPGNQGLGTEAFF; CDR3 DNA: TGTGCCAGCAGCCCCGGAAATCAGGGGTTAGGCACTGAAGCTTTCTTT